The 8 T cell receptor beta chains listed next were all sequenced from one sample in a study of T cells after yellow fever vaccination (dated by TCRdb to between 2018 and 2021). Receptors were amplified or captured by 5' RACE. This sample was sequenced with an Illumina HiSeq 2500. Clones were called with MiXCR by TCRdb after fastp trimmed the public reads at Q25, and only in-frame beta chains were retained. Under each unique CDR3 protein, matching rows form one entry showing the most common genes and DNA. This sample lists about 22,000 distinct CDR3 sequences; around 5% were detected once. About 20% of the sample goes to the ten largest clones. The treatment or condition label corresponds to: live attenuated yellow fever vaccine strain. Sequenced material: PBMCs, either bulk or a sorted T-cell subset (CD4+, CD8+, memory, or dextramer-sorted; not recorded which), taken about 49 days after the first yellow fever vaccination. The source of these receptors is a young man who received the YFV17D yellow fever vaccine.

In DNA form, the CDR3 reads TGTGCCAGCACCCGACTAGCGGGGGTCCATCTCACAGATACGCAGTATTTT. Its translation: CASTRLAGVHLTDTQYF. The chain employs TRBV12-3 or TRBV12-4 and TRBJ2-3; TRBD2 agrees at 12 bases. The length of the CDR3 is 17 residues. With V trimmed by 7 bases and J by 2 bases, 10 bases remained unmatched.

This clonotype appeared many times. This chain connects TRBV6-2 or TRBV6-3 to TRBJ1-5; TRBD1 matches 10 bases. The CDR3 is made up of 16 amino acids. J was trimmed by 6 bases and V by 5 bases; bases with no gene match: 10. Per the germline V gene, CDR1 is MNHEY and CDR2 is SVGEGT. CDR3: CASSRLTGGLAQPQHF. CDR3 nucleotide sequence: TGTGCCAGCAGTCGCCTGACAGGGGGCTTAGCTCAGCCCCAGCATTTT.

This clonotype was observed at least ten times. The V call is TRBV3-1, the J call TRBJ1-1, with TRBD1 matching 7 bases. The ends lost 0 bases at V and 7 bases at J; junction bases unmatched: 5. Germline-derived CDR1 and CDR2 are LGHDT and YNNKEL (reference sequence). The CDR3 runs to 14 residues. The CDR3 nucleotides are TGTGCCAGCAGCCAAGACAGGGGGTGTTGTGAAGCTTTCTTT. Its protein is CASSQDRGCCEAFF.

This clonotype has ten or more counts. The chain couples TRBV29-1 to TRBJ2-3; TRBD1 aligns across 12 bases. Germline CDR1 SQVTM, CDR2 ANQGSEA. There are 14 residues in the CDR3. CDR3 bases: TGCACCTACGCCGGGACAGGGGGCAGAGATACGCAGTATTTT. Its protein is CTYAGTGGRDTQYF.

This clonotype was seen ten or more times. The chain is built from TRBV11-2 and TRBJ2-1; 9 bases are a match to TRBD1. CDR3 length: 15 amino acids. J gave up 2 bases and V 5 bases, and 4 bases lay outside the gene matches. Germline V gene lookup returns CDR1 SGHAT and CDR2 FQNNGV. CDR3 DNA sequence: TGTGCCAGCAGCCCCCGGACAGGGGCCTACAATGAGCAGTTCTTC. Amino acids: CASSPRTGAYNEQFF.

This clonotype was picked up many times. This chain joins TRBV29-1 and TRBJ1-2; possibly TRBD1 for D (6 bases). Germline V gene sequence: CDR1 SQVTM, CDR2 ANQGSEA. The V end lost 5 bases, the J end lost 0 bases, and 10 bases lay between the germline ends. CDR3 length: 13 residues. CDR3 nucleotide sequence: TGCAGCGTTTGGGACACAACTAACTATGGCTACACCTTC. Translated, it gives CSVWDTTNYGYTF.

This clonotype was seen repeatedly, ten times or more. The chain carries TRBV5-4 and TRBJ2-7; possibly TRBD1 or TRBD2 for D (5 bases each). Germline V gene lookup returns CDR1 SGHNT and CDR2 YYREEE (reference sequence). The CDR3 sequence is 13 residues long. Trimming left V 1 base short and J 5 bases short, with 10 bases between. The CDR3 loop is CASSLFLGDEQYV. CDR3 sequence (DNA): TGTGCCAGCAGCTTGTTCCTGGGGGACGAGCAGTACGTC.

This clonotype was seen repeatedly, ten times or more. V and J are TRBV27 and TRBJ2-7; 13 bases map to TRBD2. Germline values: CDR1 MNHEY, CDR2 SMNVEV (reference sequence). V was pared by 6 bases and J by 4 bases, with 6 bases of the junction left unmatched. The CDR3 is 15 amino acids. CDR3 amino acids: CASSLGTSGVYEQYF. CDR3 DNA sequence: TGTGCCAGCAGCCTTGGGACTAGCGGGGTGTACGAGCAGTACTTC.